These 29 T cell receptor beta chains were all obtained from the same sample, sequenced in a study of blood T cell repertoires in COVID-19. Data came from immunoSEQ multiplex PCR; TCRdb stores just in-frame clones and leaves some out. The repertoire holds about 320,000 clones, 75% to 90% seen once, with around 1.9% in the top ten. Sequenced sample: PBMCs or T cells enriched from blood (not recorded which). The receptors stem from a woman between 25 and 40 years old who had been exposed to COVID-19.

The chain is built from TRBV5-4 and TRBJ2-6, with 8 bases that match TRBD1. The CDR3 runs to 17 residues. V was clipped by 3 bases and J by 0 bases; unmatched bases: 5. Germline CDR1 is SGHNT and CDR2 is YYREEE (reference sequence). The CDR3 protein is CASSSTGDFSGANVLTF. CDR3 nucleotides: TGTGCCAGCAGCTCGACAGGGGATTTCTCTGGGGCCAACGTCCTGACTTTC.

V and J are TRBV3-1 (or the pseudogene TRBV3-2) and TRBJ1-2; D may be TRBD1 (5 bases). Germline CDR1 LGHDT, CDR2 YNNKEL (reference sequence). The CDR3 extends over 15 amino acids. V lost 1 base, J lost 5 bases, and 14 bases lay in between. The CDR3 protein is CASSQAPGGVYGYTF. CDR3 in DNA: TGTGCCAGCAGCCAAGCCCCAGGAGGGGTTTATGGCTACACCTTC.

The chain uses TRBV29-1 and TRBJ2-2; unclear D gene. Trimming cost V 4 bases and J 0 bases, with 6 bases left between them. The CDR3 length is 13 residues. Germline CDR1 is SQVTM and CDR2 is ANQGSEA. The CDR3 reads CSVGTANTGELFF. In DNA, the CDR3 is TGCAGCGTTGGAACAGCGAACACCGGGGAGCTGTTTTTT.

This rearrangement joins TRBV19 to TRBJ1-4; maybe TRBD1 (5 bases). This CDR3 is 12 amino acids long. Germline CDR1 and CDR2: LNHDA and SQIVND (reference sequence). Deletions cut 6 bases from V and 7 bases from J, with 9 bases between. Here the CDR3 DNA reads TGTGCCAGTAGGGCAGGGATTGAAAAACTGTTTTTT. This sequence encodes CASRAGIEKLFF.

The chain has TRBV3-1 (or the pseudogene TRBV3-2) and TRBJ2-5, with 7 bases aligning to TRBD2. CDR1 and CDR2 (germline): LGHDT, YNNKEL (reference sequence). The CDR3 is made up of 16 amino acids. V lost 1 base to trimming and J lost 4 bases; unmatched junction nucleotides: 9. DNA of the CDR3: TGTGCCAGCAGCCAAGTAAAAGCGGGAATGGGAGAGACCCAGTACTTC. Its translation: CASSQVKAGMGETQYF.

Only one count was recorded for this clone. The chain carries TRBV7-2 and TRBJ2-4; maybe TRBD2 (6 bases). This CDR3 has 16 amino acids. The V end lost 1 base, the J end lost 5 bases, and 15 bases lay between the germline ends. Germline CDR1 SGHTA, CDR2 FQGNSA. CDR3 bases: TGTGCCAGCAGCTTAGTGCCTAGCGTTGGTGAAAACATTCAGTACTTC. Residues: CASSLVPSVGENIQYF.

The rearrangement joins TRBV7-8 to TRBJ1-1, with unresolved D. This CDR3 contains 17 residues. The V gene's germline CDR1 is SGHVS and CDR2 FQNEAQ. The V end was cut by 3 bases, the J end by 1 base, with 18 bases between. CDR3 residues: CASSFLPSNPPNTEAFF. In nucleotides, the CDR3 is TGTGCCAGCAGCTTCTTGCCGTCTAATCCACCGAACACTGAAGCTTTCTTT. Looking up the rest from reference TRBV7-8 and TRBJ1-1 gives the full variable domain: GAGVSQSPRYKVAKRGQDVALRCDPISGHVSLFWYQQALGQGPEFLTYFQNEAQLDKSGLPSDRFFAERPEGSVSTLKIQRTQQEDSAVYLCASSFLPSNPPNTEAFFGQGTRLTVV.

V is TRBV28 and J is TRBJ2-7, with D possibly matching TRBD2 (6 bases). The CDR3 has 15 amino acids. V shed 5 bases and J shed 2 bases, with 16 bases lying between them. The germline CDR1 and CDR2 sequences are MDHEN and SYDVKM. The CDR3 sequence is CASSLEVAATYEQYF. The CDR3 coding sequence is TGTGCCAGCAGTCTGGAAGTAGCGGCCACCTACGAGCAGTACTTC.

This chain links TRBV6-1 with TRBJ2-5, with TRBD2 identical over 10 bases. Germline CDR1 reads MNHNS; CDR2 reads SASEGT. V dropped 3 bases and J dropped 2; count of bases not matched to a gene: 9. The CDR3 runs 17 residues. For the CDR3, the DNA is TGTGCCAGCAGTGACCGAACTAGCGGGGTCCGGCAAGAGACCCAGTACTTC. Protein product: CASSDRTSGVRQETQYF.

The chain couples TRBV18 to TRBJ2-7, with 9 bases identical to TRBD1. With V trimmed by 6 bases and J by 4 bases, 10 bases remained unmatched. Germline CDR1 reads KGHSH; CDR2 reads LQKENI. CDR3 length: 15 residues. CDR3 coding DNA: TGTGCCAGCTCCCTTGGACAGGGGATTGGGTACGAGCAGTACTTC. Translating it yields CASSLGQGIGYEQYF. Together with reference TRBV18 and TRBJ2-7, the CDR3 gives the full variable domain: NAGVMQNPRHLVRRRGQEARLRCSPMKGHSHVYWYRQLPEEGLKFMVYLQKENIIDESGMPKERFSAEFPKEGPSILRIQQVVRGDSAAYFCASSLGQGIGYEQYFGPGTRLTVT.

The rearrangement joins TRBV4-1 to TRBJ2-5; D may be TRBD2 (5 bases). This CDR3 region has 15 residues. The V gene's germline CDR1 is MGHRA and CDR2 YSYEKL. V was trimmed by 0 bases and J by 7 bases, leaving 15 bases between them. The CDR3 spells CASSQDSRDRGTQYF. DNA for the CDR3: TGCGCCAGCAGCCAAGATTCAAGGGATCGGGGGACCCAGTACTTC.

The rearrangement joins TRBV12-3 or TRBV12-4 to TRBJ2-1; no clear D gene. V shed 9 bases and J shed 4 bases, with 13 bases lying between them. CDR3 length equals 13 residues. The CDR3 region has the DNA TGTGCCAGTCTCTACTCCCTGTACAATGAGCAGTTCTTC. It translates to CASLYSLYNEQFF.

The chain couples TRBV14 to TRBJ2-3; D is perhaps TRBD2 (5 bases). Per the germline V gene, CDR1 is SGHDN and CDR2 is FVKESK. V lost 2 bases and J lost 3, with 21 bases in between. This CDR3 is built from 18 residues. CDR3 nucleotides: TGTGCCAGCAGCCAAATAAAGTCGGGTAAAGGACTGACAGATACGCAGTATTTT. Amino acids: CASSQIKSGKGLTDTQYF. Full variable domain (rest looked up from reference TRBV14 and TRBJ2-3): EAGVTQFPSHSVIEKGQTVTLRCDPISGHDNLYWYRRVMGKEIKFLLHFVKESKQDESGMPNNRFLAERTGGTYSTLKVQPAELEDSGVYFCASSQIKSGKGLTDTQYFGPGTRLTVL.

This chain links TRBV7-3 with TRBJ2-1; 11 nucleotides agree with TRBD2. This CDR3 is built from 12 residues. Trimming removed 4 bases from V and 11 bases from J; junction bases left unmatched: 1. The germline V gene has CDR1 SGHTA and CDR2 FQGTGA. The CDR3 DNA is TGTGCCAGCAGCTCGACTAGCGGGAAGCAGTTCTTC. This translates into CASSSTSGKQFF.

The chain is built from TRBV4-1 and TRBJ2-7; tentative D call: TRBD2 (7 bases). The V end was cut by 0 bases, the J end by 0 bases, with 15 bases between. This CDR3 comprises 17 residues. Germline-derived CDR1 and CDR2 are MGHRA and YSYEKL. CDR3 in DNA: TGCGCCAGCAGCCAAGATACAGGGACTATGAGCTCCTACGAGCAGTACTTC. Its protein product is CASSQDTGTMSSYEQYF.

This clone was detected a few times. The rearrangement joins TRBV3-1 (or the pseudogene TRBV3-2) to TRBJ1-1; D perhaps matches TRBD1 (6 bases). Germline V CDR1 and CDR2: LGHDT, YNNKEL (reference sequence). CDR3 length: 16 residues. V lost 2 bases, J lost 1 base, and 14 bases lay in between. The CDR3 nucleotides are TGTGCCAGCAGCCAACCGCCCCCAGGGGCGAACACTGAAGCTTTCTTT. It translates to CASSQPPPGANTEAFF.

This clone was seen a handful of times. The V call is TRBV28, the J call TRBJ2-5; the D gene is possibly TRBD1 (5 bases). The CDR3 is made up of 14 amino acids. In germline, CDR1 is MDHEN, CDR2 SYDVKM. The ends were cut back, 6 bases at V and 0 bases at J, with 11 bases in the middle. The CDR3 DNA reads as TGTGCCAGCAGCATAGACAGCTACCAAGAGACCCAGTACTTC. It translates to CASSIDSYQETQYF.

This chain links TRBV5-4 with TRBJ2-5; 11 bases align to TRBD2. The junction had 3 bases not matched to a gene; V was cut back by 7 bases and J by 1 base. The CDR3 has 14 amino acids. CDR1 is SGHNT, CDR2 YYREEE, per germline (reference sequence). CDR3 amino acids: CASQTSGTQETQYF. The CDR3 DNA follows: TGTGCCAGCCAGACTAGCGGGACCCAAGAGACCCAGTACTTC.

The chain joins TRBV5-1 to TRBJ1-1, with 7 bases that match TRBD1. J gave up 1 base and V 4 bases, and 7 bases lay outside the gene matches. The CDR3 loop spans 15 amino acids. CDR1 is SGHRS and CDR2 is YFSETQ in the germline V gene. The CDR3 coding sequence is TGCGCCAGCAGCGCCCGGGCAGGGGGGAACACTGAAGCTTTCTTT. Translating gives CASSARAGGNTEAFF. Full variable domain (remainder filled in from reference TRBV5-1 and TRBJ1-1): KAGVTQTPRYLIKTRGQQVTLSCSPISGHRSVSWYQQTPGQGLQFLFEYFSETQRNKGNFPGRFSGRQFSNSRSEMNVSTLELGDSALYLCASSARAGGNTEAFFGQGTRLTVV.

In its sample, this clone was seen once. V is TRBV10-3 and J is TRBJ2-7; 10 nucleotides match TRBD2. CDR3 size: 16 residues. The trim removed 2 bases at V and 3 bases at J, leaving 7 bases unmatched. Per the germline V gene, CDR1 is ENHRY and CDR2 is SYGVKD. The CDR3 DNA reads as TGTGCCATCAGTGAGGTAGAGCGGGGGGGCGACTACGAGCAGTACTTC. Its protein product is CAISEVERGGDYEQYF.

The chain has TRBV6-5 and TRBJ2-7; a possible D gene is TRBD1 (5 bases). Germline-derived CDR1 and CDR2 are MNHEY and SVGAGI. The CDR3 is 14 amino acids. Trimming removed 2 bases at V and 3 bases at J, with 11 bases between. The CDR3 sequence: CASSYPGLGYEQYF. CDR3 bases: TGTGCCAGCAGTTACCCAGGGTTGGGCTACGAGCAGTACTTC.

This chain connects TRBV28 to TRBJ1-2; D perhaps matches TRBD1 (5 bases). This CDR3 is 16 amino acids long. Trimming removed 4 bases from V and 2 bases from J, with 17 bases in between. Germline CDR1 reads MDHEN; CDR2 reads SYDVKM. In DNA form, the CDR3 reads TGTGCCAGCAGTTCTCCGACAGAGGAGTTAAACTATGGCTACACCTTC. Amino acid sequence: CASSSPTEELNYGYTF.

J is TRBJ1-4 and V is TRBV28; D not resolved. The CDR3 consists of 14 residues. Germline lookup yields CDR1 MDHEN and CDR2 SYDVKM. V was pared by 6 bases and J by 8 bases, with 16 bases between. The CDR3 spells CASSVTLFEEKLFF. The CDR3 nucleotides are TGTGCCAGCAGCGTGACACTCTTCGAGGAAAAACTGTTTTTT.

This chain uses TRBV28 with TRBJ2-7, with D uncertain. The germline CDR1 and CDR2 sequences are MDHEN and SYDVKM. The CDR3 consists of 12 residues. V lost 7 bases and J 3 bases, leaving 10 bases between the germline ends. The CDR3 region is CASTNLNYEQYF. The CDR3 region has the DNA TGTGCCAGCACCAACTTAAACTACGAGCAGTACTTC.

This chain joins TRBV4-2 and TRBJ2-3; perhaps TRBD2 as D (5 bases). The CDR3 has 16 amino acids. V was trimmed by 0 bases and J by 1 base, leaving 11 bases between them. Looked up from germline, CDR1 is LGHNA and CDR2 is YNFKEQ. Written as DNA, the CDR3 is TGTGCCAGCAGCCAAGATAGGAGCGGACGCACAGATACGCAGTATTTT. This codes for CASSQDRSGRTDTQYF.

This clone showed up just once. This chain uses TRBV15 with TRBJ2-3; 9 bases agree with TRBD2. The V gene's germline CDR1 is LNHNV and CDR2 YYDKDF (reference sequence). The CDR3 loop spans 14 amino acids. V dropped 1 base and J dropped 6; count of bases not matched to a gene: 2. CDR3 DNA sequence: TGTGCCACCAGCAGAGGCGGGGGGGCCGATACGCAGTATTTT. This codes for CATSRGGGADTQYF.

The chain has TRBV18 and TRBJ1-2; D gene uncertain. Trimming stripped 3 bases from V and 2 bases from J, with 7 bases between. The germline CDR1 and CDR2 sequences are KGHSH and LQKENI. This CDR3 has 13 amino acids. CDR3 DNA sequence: TGTGCCAGCTCACCCGGGGTGAACTATGGCTACACCTTC. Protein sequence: CASSPGVNYGYTF.

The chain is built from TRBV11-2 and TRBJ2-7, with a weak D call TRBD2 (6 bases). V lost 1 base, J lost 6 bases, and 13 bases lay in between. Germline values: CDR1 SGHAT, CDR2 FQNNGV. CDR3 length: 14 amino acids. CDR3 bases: TGTGCCAGCAGCTTAGGAGTCGGAGGGAGCGAGCAGTACTTC. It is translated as CASSLGVGGSEQYF.

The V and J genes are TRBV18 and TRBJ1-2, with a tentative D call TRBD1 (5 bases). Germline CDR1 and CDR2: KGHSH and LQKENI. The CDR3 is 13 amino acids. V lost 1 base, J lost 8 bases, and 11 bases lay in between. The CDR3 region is CASSPQAGRGYTF. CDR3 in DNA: TGTGCCAGCTCACCACAGGCAGGGCGAGGCTACACCTTC.